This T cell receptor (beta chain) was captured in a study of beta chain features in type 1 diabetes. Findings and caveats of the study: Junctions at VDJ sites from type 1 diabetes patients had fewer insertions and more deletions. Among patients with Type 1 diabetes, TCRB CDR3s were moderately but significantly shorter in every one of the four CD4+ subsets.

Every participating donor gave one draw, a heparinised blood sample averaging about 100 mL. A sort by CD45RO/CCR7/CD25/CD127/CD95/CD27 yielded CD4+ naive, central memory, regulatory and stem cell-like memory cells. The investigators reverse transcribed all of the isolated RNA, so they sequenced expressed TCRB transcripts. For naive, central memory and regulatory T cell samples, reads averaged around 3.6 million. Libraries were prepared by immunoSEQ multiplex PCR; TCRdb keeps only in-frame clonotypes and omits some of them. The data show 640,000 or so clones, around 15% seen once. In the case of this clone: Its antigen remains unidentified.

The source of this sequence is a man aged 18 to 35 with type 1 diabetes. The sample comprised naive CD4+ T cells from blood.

CDR3 in DNA: TGCGCCAGCAGTAAGACAGGGCTCAATGAAAAACTGTTTTTT. Translated: CASSKTGLNEKLFF. The chain links TRBV4-1 to TRBJ1-4; 7 bases align to TRBD1. The ends lost 6 bases at V and 5 bases at J; junction bases unmatched: 6. The CDR3 is 14 residues long. Germline values: CDR1 MGHRA, CDR2 YSYEKL.